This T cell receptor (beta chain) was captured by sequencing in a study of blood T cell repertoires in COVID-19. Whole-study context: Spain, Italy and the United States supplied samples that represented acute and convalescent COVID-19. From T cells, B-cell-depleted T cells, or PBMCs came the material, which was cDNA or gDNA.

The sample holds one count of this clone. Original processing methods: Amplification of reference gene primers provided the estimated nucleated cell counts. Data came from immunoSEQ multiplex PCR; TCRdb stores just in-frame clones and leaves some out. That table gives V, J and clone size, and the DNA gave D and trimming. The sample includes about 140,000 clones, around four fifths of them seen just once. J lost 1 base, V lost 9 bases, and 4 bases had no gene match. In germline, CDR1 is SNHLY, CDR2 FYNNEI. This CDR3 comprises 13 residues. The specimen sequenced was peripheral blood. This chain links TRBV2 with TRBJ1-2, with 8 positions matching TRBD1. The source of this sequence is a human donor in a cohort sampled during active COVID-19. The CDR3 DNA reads TGTGCCAGTGGACAGGGCCGTAACTATGGCTACACCTTC. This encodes CASGQGRNYGYTF.